The 8 T cell receptor beta chains in this list originate from one sample, sequenced in a study of a mutant IDH1 vaccine in newly diagnosed glioma. Time point given: week 5, during vaccination. Vaccinated patients received 300 ug of mutant IDH1 20-mer peptide per dose, with topical imiquimod. Antigen specificity for these receptors is unknown. Produced via immunoSEQ multiplex PCR; TCRdb's table is partial and in-frame only. There are about 25,000 clones in the sample; 77% occur only once, and over 9% lies in the top ten. The sequences come from PBMCs, collected from a glioma patient whose treatment included an IDH1 peptide vaccine. The receptors shown here come from a man in his forties with glioma.

The chain has TRBV19 and TRBJ2-3; D unclear. Germline lookup yields CDR1 LNHDA and CDR2 SQIVND (reference sequence). The length of the CDR3 is 17 residues. Deletions cut 6 bases from V and 1 base from J, with 20 bases between. The CDR3 bases are TGTGCCAGTAGCCCAGGTCCTGGTTTTGGAGGCACAGATACGCAGTATTTT. Translated, it gives CASSPGPGFGGTDTQYF. Full variable domain (missing parts from reference TRBV19 and TRBJ2-3): DGGITQSPKYLFRKEGQNVTLSCEQNLNHDAMYWYRQDPGQGLRLIYYSQIVNDFQKGDIAEGYSVSREKKESFPLTVTSAQKNPTAFYLCASSPGPGFGGTDTQYFGPGTRLTVL.

This clone was counted a few times. V is TRBV6-4 and J is TRBJ1-1; D might be TRBD1 (5 bases). Germline-derived CDR1 and CDR2 are MRHNA and SNTAGT. V lost 4 bases to trimming and J lost 8 bases, with 14 bases between them. The CDR3 loop spans 13 amino acids. The DNA of the CDR3 is TGTGCCAGCAGTGTTGGGGACGGGGGGGAAGCTTTCTTT. As protein: CASSVGDGGEAFF.

The V call is TRBV18, the J call TRBJ2-5, with TRBD1 matching 9 bases. The CDR3 has 13 amino acids. The ends lost 3 bases at V and 5 bases at J; junction bases unmatched: 1. CDR1 and CDR2 (germline): KGHSH, LQKENI. CDR3 bases: TGTGCCAGCTCACCGGGGACAGGGGAGACCCAGTACTTC. It codes for CASSPGTGETQYF.

V gene TRBV19 combines with J gene TRBJ1-3; D is unresolved. The CDR3 has 12 residues. The V end lost 3 bases, the J end lost 8 bases, and 8 bases lay between the germline ends. CDR1 is LNHDA, CDR2 SQIVND, per germline (reference sequence). CDR3: CASSIMEDTIYF. CDR3 DNA sequence: TGTGCCAGTAGTATTATGGAGGACACCATATATTTT.

This clone has only one observation. The chain is built from TRBV7-2 and TRBJ2-2, with 7 positions matching TRBD1. J lost 5 bases, V lost 4 bases, and 4 bases had no gene match. This CDR3 comprises 14 residues. The germline gives CDR1 SGHTA, CDR2 FQGNSA. The CDR3 loop is CASSSQGPTGELFF. The CDR3 DNA reads as TGTGCCAGCAGCTCACAGGGGCCGACCGGGGAGCTGTTTTTT.

The table lists this clone with a few counts. The chain uses TRBV20-1 and TRBJ1-1, with no clear D. CDR1 DFQATT and CDR2 SNEGSKA come from the germline V gene (reference sequence). Trimming cost V 1 base and J 6 bases, with 6 bases left between them. This CDR3 comprises 11 residues. The CDR3 coding sequence is TGCAGTGCTAGAGCTGGGCCTGAAGCTTTCTTT. This gives the protein CSARAGPEAFF.

This chain links TRBV7-2 with TRBJ2-1; 8 bases map to TRBD1. CDR1 and CDR2 from the germline V gene are SGHTA and FQGNSA. The CDR3 contains 15 residues. The ends lost 7 bases at V and 9 bases at J; junction bases unmatched: 14. In DNA, the CDR3 is TGTGCCAGCACCAGAGGGGGGCAGGGGGCTAGTGAGCAGTTCTTC. Protein product: CASTRGGQGASEQFF. Complete variable domain (other parts from reference TRBV7-2 and TRBJ2-1): GAGVSQSPSNKVTEKGKDVELRCDPISGHTALYWYRQSLGQGLEFLIYFQGNSAPDKSGLPSDRFSAERTGGSVSTLTIQRTQQEDSAVYLCASTRGGQGASEQFFGPGTRLTVL.

The chain is built from TRBV28 and TRBJ1-4, with D possibly matching TRBD1 (5 bases). With 6 bases removed from V and 7 bases from J, the gap between germline ends came to 18 bases. CDR3 size: 15 residues. The V gene's germline CDR1 is MDHEN and CDR2 SYDVKM. In DNA form, the CDR3 reads TGTGCCAGCAGGAACGGTCGGGGGTACGGTGAAAAACTGTTTTTT. Its translation is CASRNGRGYGEKLFF.